These 32 T cell receptor beta chains share one sample of origin, sequenced in a study of blood T cells in healthy people across ages. With a J-beta primer mix and a sample-barcoded 5' primer, a second PCR ran about 6 to 11 cycles. MiXCR, run by TCRdb on the 5' RACE reads, gives a single entry per CDR3 protein. The table lists 650,000 to 800,000 distinct CDR3 sequences, over 40% of them singletons. Sequencing input: blood. The receptors come from an elderly woman in good health.

J is TRBJ1-2 and V is TRBV30; D is perhaps TRBD1 (5 bases). Trimming took 2 bases from V and 4 from J, leaving 11 bases between them. Germline V gives CDR1 GTSNPN, CDR2 SVGIG (reference sequence). This CDR3 is built from 13 residues. The CDR3: CAWSPPGSYGYTF. The CDR3 bases are TGTGCCTGGAGTCCACCAGGGAGCTATGGCTACACCTTC.

This clonotype has a count of ten or more. This rearrangement joins TRBV7-8 to TRBJ2-1; D not resolved. Per germline, CDR1 SGHVS and CDR2 FQNEAQ. CDR3 length: 15 residues. V shed 1 base and J shed 2 bases, with 9 bases lying between them. This chain's CDR3 is CASSLVAATYNEQFF. The CDR3 DNA sequence: TGTGCCAGCAGCTTAGTGGCCGCAACCTACAATGAGCAGTTCTTC.

This clonotype showed up just a few times. The CDR3 region has the DNA TGCAGCGTTCATTTCAGGATTCTTATGAACACTGAAGCTTTCTTT. Protein: CSVHFRILMNTEAFF. This chain links TRBV29-1 with TRBJ1-1; D is unresolved. CDR3 length: 15 amino acids. The V gene's germline CDR1 is SQVTM and CDR2 ANQGSEA. The V and J ends lost 5 bases and 0 bases respectively, with 16 bases between them.

This clonotype appeared a few times. The chain combines TRBV29-1 with TRBJ2-1, with TRBD1 identical over 7 bases. With 4 bases clipped from V and 1 base from J, the junction kept 1 base outside the gene matches. The CDR3 length is 13 residues. The germline V gene encodes CDR1 SQVTM and CDR2 ANQGSEA. In nucleotides, the CDR3 is TGCAGCGTTGCAGGGGGATCCTACAATGAGCAGTTCTTC. This translates into CSVAGGSYNEQFF.

This chain joins TRBV6-2 or TRBV6-3 and TRBJ1-1; 7 bases are shared with TRBD1. This CDR3 comprises 17 residues. J gave up 0 bases and V 0 bases, and 7 bases lay outside the gene matches. Germline V gives CDR1 MNHEY, CDR2 SVGEGT. This CDR3 reads CASSYSFRDSMNTEAFF. CDR3 bases: TGTGCCAGCAGTTACTCGTTCCGGGACAGCATGAACACTGAAGCTTTCTTT.

The chain has TRBV5-1 and TRBJ1-2; D gene ambiguous. V was clipped by 0 bases and J by 8 bases, with 14 bases between them. Germline lookup yields CDR1 SGHRS and CDR2 YFSETQ. The CDR3 covers 14 residues. CDR3 protein: CASSLDGPVVGYTF. For the CDR3, the DNA is TGCGCCAGCAGCTTGGATGGTCCGGTAGTAGGCTACACCTTC.

This clonotype was seen a handful of times. V is TRBV28 and J is TRBJ1-5; no clear D. Germline V lookup: CDR1 MDHEN, CDR2 SYDVKM. This CDR3 has 13 residues. The V end lost 7 bases, the J end lost 5 bases, and 12 bases lay between the germline ends. The CDR3 DNA follows: TGTGCCAGCACTCCGAGCGAGGATCAGCCCCAGCATTTT. The encoded protein is CASTPSEDQPQHF.

The count of this clonotype is one. A much larger clone lies a single base off, so this may be a read error. The V gene is TRBV7-9, the J gene TRBJ2-5, with a tentative D call TRBD2 (5 bases). Trimming took 6 bases from V and 11 from J, leaving 25 bases between them. Germline CDR1 reads SEHNR; CDR2 reads FQNEAQ (reference sequence). The CDR3 has 15 residues. CDR3 in amino acids: CASSPAGILINEQYF. In DNA form, the CDR3 reads TGTGCCAGCAGTCCAGCCGGGATTCTCATCAATGAGCAGTACTTC. The full variable domain, completed using reference TRBV7-9 and TRBJ2-5, is DTGVSQNPRHKITKRGQNVTFRCDPISEHNRLYWYRQTLGQGPEFLTYFQNEAQLEKSRLLSDRFSAERPKGSFSTLEIQRTEQGDSAMYLCASSPAGILINEQYFGPGTRLLVL.

This clonotype was counted between two and nine times. The V call is TRBV6-4, the J call TRBJ2-3, with 13 bases matching TRBD2. V shed 5 bases and J 4 bases; nucleotides not matched to a gene: 6. The CDR3 runs to 16 residues. The V gene's germline CDR1 is MRHNA and CDR2 SNTAGT. In DNA form, the CDR3 reads TGTGCCAGCAGTCCGACTGGACTAGCGGGAGCAGATACGCAGTATTTT. Amino acid sequence: CASSPTGLAGADTQYF.

The rearrangement joins TRBV28 to TRBJ2-1; 9 positions agree with TRBD2. The CDR3 sequence is 14 residues long. Germline assignment: CDR1 MDHEN and CDR2 SYDVKM. The V segment lost 8 bases and the J segment 5 bases; nucleotides outside the gene matches: 7. CDR3 protein: CASRSGSRNNEQFF. In nucleotides, the CDR3 is TGTGCCAGCCGTAGCGGGAGCCGCAACAATGAGCAGTTCTTC.

Worth noting for this clonotype: Given a much more abundant clone one base away, this may be a read error. The gene calls are TRBV12-3 or TRBV12-4 and TRBJ2-5, with 7 bases identical to TRBD2. This CDR3 is built from 15 residues. The junction had 9 bases not matched to a gene; V was cut back by 6 bases and J by 2 bases. The CDR3 coding sequence is TGTGCCAGCAGCCCGTACGGCGGGGGACAAGAGACCCAGTACTTC. Translated: CASSPYGGGQETQYF.

The table lists this clonotype with a few counts. The chain employs TRBV7-9 and TRBJ2-2; possible D gene TRBD1, 5 bases. V lost 10 bases to trimming and J lost 1 base, with 13 bases between them. This CDR3 has 14 residues. Germline V CDR1 and CDR2: SEHNR, FQNEAQ (reference sequence). The CDR3 bases are TGTGCCACCCAAGGGCAGGGGAACACCGGGGAGCTGTTTTTT. As protein: CATQGQGNTGELFF.

This clonotype was detected a few times. The chain is built from TRBV7-9 and TRBJ2-1, with 7 nucleotides matching TRBD2. CDR1 and CDR2 (germline): SEHNR, FQNEAQ (reference sequence). The CDR3 covers 14 residues. Trimming removed 0 bases from V and 8 bases from J; junction bases left unmatched: 4. As DNA, the CDR3 is TGTGCCAGCAGCTTAGCGGGGACTACGGATGAGCAGTTCTTC. It is translated as CASSLAGTTDEQFF.

This clonotype has just a few counts. A much larger clone differs from this one at a single base, so this may be a read error. The CDR3 region has the DNA TGCAGCGTTTCCCAGGACAGGCGCTATGGCTACACCTTC. This translates into CSVSQDRRYGYTF. The V call is TRBV29-1, the J call TRBJ1-2; 7 bases line up with TRBD1. The J segment lost 4 bases and the V segment lost 5 bases, leaving 7 bases of the junction unmatched. Germline V gene lookup returns CDR1 SQVTM and CDR2 ANQGSEA. The CDR3 totals 13 residues.

This chain joins TRBV14 and TRBJ1-2; D might be TRBD1 (5 bases). This CDR3 region has 14 residues. Germline CDR1 SGHDN, CDR2 FVKESK. The germline V and J ends were trimmed by 1 base and 8 bases, with 14 bases remaining between them. The CDR3 reads CASSQGATGGGYTF. The DNA for the CDR3 is TGTGCCAGCAGCCAAGGGGCCACAGGCGGGGGCTACACCTTC.

The gene calls are TRBV4-3 and TRBJ2-3, with D perhaps being TRBD1 or TRBD2 (5 bases each). Trimming took 0 bases from V and 0 from J, leaving 10 bases between them. Per the germline V gene, CDR1 is LGHNA and CDR2 is YSLEER. The CDR3 totals 16 residues. This CDR3 reads CASSQDRGVSTDTQYF. CDR3 bases: TGCGCCAGCAGCCAAGATCGAGGGGTCAGCACAGATACGCAGTATTTT.

The chain is built from TRBV29-1 and TRBJ1-5; perhaps TRBD1 as D (5 bases). V was trimmed by 6 bases and J by 4 bases, leaving 13 bases between them. CDR1 SQVTM and CDR2 ANQGSEA come from the germline V gene. There are 13 residues in the CDR3. DNA of the CDR3: TGCAGCGTCCAGGACAATTTTAATCAGCCCCAGCATTTT. Its protein is CSVQDNFNQPQHF. Based on the CDR3 plus reference TRBV29-1 and TRBJ1-5, the full variable domain is SAVISQKPSRDICQRGTSLTIQCQVDSQVTMMFWYRQQPGQSLTLIATANQGSEATYESGFVIDKFPISRPNLTFSTLTVSNMSPEDSSIYLCSVQDNFNQPQHFGDGTRLSIL.

This clonotype showed up many times. This chain uses TRBV20-1 with TRBJ2-5, with a weak D call TRBD2 (6 bases). Germline CDR1 and CDR2: DFQATT and SNEGSKA (reference sequence). The V end lost 0 bases, the J end lost 8 bases, and 10 bases lay between the germline ends. This CDR3 has 12 amino acids. Here the CDR3 DNA reads TGCAGTGCTAGAGATAGCGGAAGTACCCAGTACTTC. Its translation: CSARDSGSTQYF.

This chain uses TRBV5-1 with TRBJ2-7; D possibly corresponds to TRBD2 (6 bases). Trimming pared 2 bases from V and 2 bases from J, leaving 14 bases between. The CDR3 has 15 residues. The V gene's germline CDR1 is SGHRS and CDR2 YFSETQ. As DNA, the CDR3 is TGCGCCAGCAGCTTTGTTGCGGGGCCGACCTACGAGCAGTACTTC. Its translation is CASSFVAGPTYEQYF.

This clonotype was recorded many times. At one end the junction does not follow the germline gene, possibly because of a read error. V and J are TRBV7-7 and TRBJ2-1, with D tentatively TRBD2 (6 bases). Germline CDR1 and CDR2: SSHAT and FNYEAQ (reference sequence). The CDR3 consists of 15 residues. Here the CDR3 DNA reads TGTGCTAGCAGCTTAGCGTTGGCGGGGTACAATGAGCAGTTCTTC. Translation: CASSLALAGYNEQFF.

The chain carries TRBV5-1 and TRBJ2-1, with D perhaps matching TRBD1 or TRBD2 (5 bases each). Germline V CDR1 and CDR2: SGHRS, YFSETQ. The CDR3 is 15 residues long. V shed 0 bases and J shed 2 bases, with 9 bases lying between them. The CDR3 protein is CASSLEGTTYNEQFF. The CDR3 nucleotides read TGCGCCAGCAGCTTGGAAGGGACGACCTACAATGAGCAGTTCTTC.

The rearrangement links TRBV5-1 to TRBJ2-5, with a weak D call TRBD1 (8 bases). Trimming stripped 4 bases from V and 11 bases from J, with 21 bases between. The germline gives CDR1 SGHRS, CDR2 YFSETQ. The CDR3 covers 14 residues. The DNA for the CDR3 is TGCGCCAGCAGCCCTCGGACAGGGAGGGGTGAGCAGTACTTC. It specifies CASSPRTGRGEQYF.

The chain links TRBV28 to TRBJ1-4; possible D gene TRBD1, 5 bases. The CDR3 extends over 14 amino acids. V lost 3 bases, J lost 8 bases, and 13 bases lay in between. Looked up from germline, CDR1 is MDHEN and CDR2 is SYDVKM. CDR3 sequence (DNA): TGTGCCAGCAGTTTGGGACCGCAAAGGGAAAAACTGTTTTTT. It encodes CASSLGPQREKLFF.

The chain employs TRBV6-5 and TRBJ2-4; D unresolved. The J call may be faulty, since TRBJ2-7 better matches the DNA end. The CDR3 extends over 11 amino acids. Per the germline V gene, CDR1 is MNHEY and CDR2 is SVGAGI. In DNA form, the CDR3 reads TGTGCCAGTCTGGGCCTTGGCGAGCAGTACTTC. This sequence encodes CASLGLGEQYF.

On this clonotype itself: One base away lies a much larger clone, so this may be a sequencing read error. The rearrangement joins TRBV3-1 to TRBJ2-7, with 8 bases identical to TRBD2. Per the germline V gene, CDR1 is LGHDT and CDR2 is YNNKEL (reference sequence). CDR3 length: 15 amino acids. Germline trimming cut 1 base from V and 7 bases from J; bases unmatched to any gene: 9. CDR3 in DNA: TGTGCCAGCAGCCAAGTGGCGGGGGGCTACAATGAGCAGTACTTC. This translates into CASSQVAGGYNEQYF.

The gene calls are TRBV29-1 and TRBJ2-7, with D possibly matching TRBD2 (6 bases). Germline V gene sequence: CDR1 SQVTM, CDR2 ANQGSEA. The CDR3 contains 13 residues. Trimming shortened V by 6 bases and J by 3 bases, and 15 bases separated the two germline ends. DNA for the CDR3: TGCAGCGTCATTGGGACTGACGACTACGAGCAGTACTTC. Protein sequence: CSVIGTDDYEQYF.

This clonotype was recorded many times. The chain is built from TRBV4-2 and TRBJ2-1, with D unclear. The V end was cut by 0 bases, the J end by 0 bases, with 9 bases between. The CDR3 extends over 16 amino acids. Germline-derived CDR1 and CDR2 are LGHNA and YNFKEQ. Here the CDR3 DNA reads TGTGCCAGCAGCCAAGAAACTGGCAGCTCCTACAATGAGCAGTTCTTC. This encodes CASSQETGSSYNEQFF.

This sequence joins TRBV7-9 and TRBJ2-1; 7 bases agree with TRBD1. CDR3 length: 15 residues. The V and J ends lost 4 bases and 2 bases, in that order; junction bases with no gene match: 5. Germline CDR1 reads SEHNR; CDR2 reads FQNEAQ (reference sequence). The CDR3 loop reads CASSYRDSPYNEQFF. CDR3 nucleotide sequence: TGTGCCAGCAGCTACCGGGACAGCCCCTACAATGAGCAGTTCTTC. The entire variable domain, with the rest obtained from reference TRBV7-9 and TRBJ2-1, is as follows: DTGVSQNPRHKITKRGQNVTFRCDPISEHNRLYWYRQTLGQGPEFLTYFQNEAQLEKSRLLSDRFSAERPKGSFSTLEIQRTEQGDSAMYLCASSYRDSPYNEQFFGPGTRLTVL.

The chain carries TRBV25-1 and TRBJ2-7, with 7 bases lining up with TRBD2. V dropped 7 bases and J dropped 5; count of bases not matched to a gene: 14. There are 15 residues in the CDR3. Germline-derived CDR1 and CDR2 are MGHDK and SYGVNS. CDR3: CASTPRGGSAHEQYF. The CDR3 region has the DNA TGTGCCAGCACTCCTCGTGGCGGGAGTGCACACGAGCAGTACTTC.

This clonotype was observed at least ten times. The chain employs TRBV3-1 and TRBJ2-7, with D perhaps matching TRBD1 (5 bases). The V gene's germline CDR1 is LGHDT and CDR2 YNNKEL (reference sequence). V lost 1 base and J 2 bases, leaving 9 bases between the germline ends. CDR3 length: 14 residues. The CDR3 spells CASSQGWGTYEQYF. Here the CDR3 DNA reads TGTGCCAGCAGCCAAGGGTGGGGCACCTACGAGCAGTACTTC.

This clonotype was recorded many times. This chain joins TRBV21-1 and TRBJ2-5; the table names TRBD1, a call not compared with the DNA. TRBV21-1 is marked as a pseudogene. The CDR3 extends over 9 amino acids. CDR3 coding DNA: TGTGCCAGCATACAGGGGCAGTACTTC. Translated: CASIQGQYF.

The V gene is TRBV10-1, the J gene TRBJ1-1; 10 nucleotides agree with TRBD1. V lost 6 bases, J lost 3 bases, and 10 bases stayed unmatched. The CDR3 spans 16 residues. The V gene's germline CDR1 is WNHNN and CDR2 SYGVQD (reference sequence). The CDR3 coding sequence is TGCGCCAGCAGCTTCGGACAGGGGGGGCCGGACACTGAAGCTTTCTTT. The encoded protein is CASSFGQGGPDTEAFF.